The clone carrying this TCR beta chain was detected only a few times. The antigen is unknown. This sample also contains other DNA sequences that code for the same CDR3. Trimming removed 0 bases from V and 8 bases from J, with 13 bases in between. There are 14 residues in the CDR3. Germline-derived CDR1 and CDR2 are LNHNV and YYDKDF (reference sequence). This sample was taken from a study of cytomegalovirus exposure and HLA in healthy donors. Broader study findings: Earlier analysis yielded a pattern in which most TCR beta V segments were productive about 90% or about 30% of the time. In a later analysis, TCR beta V- and J-gene trimming was associated with a missense DCLRE1C variant.

Whereas donors were nominally healthy upon sampling, unrecorded immune exposures were probable. Primers included in the PCR were 60 Vbeta and 13 Jbeta primers. Under the authors' procedure: Per a later analysis, the number of unique TCR beta chains was some 80 million, of which about 11 million were shared. TCRdb's table, derived via immunoSEQ multiplex PCR, lists solely in-frame clones and lacks some. D and trimming were read from the DNA, whereas the V and J calls and clone size are those reported in that table. This sample carries about 210,000 clones, about 77% of them seen once, and the ten largest clones take about 0.45%.

This TCR was recovered from a boy younger than 18 in good health and CMV-seronegative. The specimen sequenced was PBMCs. The J gene is TRBJ1-1, the V gene TRBV15; D is undetermined. The DNA for the CDR3 is TGTGCCACCAGCAGAGACGCGGCGAGCATCGAAGCTTTCTTT. Residues: CATSRDAASIEAFF.